The 9 T cell receptor beta chains reported below all come from one sample, sequenced in a study of T cell repertoires in cytomegalovirus infection. Using its own MiXCR run on the reads, TCRdb lists one record per CDR3 protein. The sample shows around 300,000 distinct CDR3 sequences, around 25% of them seen only once. These receptors lack a known antigen. This material consisted of cultured PBMCs, taken from culture after CMV antigen stimulation. The receptor set was obtained from a human donor in good health (CMV status not recorded). Some clones in this sample may be carry-over from other donors' samples.

This clonotype came up a few times. V and J are TRBV5-1 and TRBJ2-5, with a tentative D call TRBD2 (5 bases). CDR3 length: 13 residues. Trimming left V 1 base short and J 2 bases short, with 6 bases between. The V gene's germline CDR1 is SGHRS and CDR2 YFSETQ. The CDR3 nucleotides are TGCGCCAGCAGCTTGCCGGGACAAGAGACCCAGTACTTC. It encodes CASSLPGQETQYF.

The chain joins TRBV12-3 or TRBV12-4 to TRBJ2-1, with D possibly being TRBD2 (5 bases). The V gene lost 1 base and the J gene lost 2 bases, with 12 bases spanning the gap. The CDR3 runs 16 residues. CDR3 protein: CASSLGRTLPYNEQFF. CDR3 nucleotide sequence: TGTGCCAGCAGTTTAGGCCGGACTCTCCCCTACAATGAGCAGTTCTTC.

The chain employs TRBV27 and TRBJ1-5; TRBD1 matches at 8 bases. Germline V gene sequence: CDR1 MNHEY, CDR2 SMNVEV (reference sequence). The CDR3 consists of 13 residues. V lost 3 bases and J lost 7; bases outside the gene matches: 2. Here the CDR3 DNA reads TGTGCCAGCAGTTTCACAGGGGGGCAGCCCCAGCATTTT. It is translated as CASSFTGGQPQHF.

J is TRBJ2-1 and V is TRBV19; D perhaps matches TRBD1 (5 bases). CDR1 is LNHDA and CDR2 is SQIVND in the germline V gene (reference sequence). Trimming removed 5 bases from V and 9 bases from J, with 17 bases in between. The CDR3 is 14 residues long. CDR3 bases: TGTGCCAGTAGTCCTCGACAGAAAGGTGGTGAGCAGTTCTTC. It encodes CASSPRQKGGEQFF. Drawing the rest from reference TRBV19 and TRBJ2-1, the complete variable domain is DGGITQSPKYLFRKEGQNVTLSCEQNLNHDAMYWYRQDPGQGLRLIYYSQIVNDFQKGDIAEGYSVSREKKESFPLTVTSAQKNPTAFYLCASSPRQKGGEQFFGPGTRLTVL.

This clonotype was picked up many times. The chain uses TRBV19 and TRBJ2-6, with unresolved D. V gave up 10 bases and J gave up 3 bases, with 10 bases separating them. Germline V CDR1 and CDR2: LNHDA, SQIVND (reference sequence). The CDR3 consists of 13 residues. This CDR3 reads CATRASGANVLTF. In DNA form, the CDR3 reads TGTGCCACTAGGGCGAGTGGGGCCAACGTCCTGACTTTC.

The genes are TRBV24-1 and TRBJ2-2; unclear D gene. From germline, CDR1 is KGHDR and CDR2 SFDVKD. CDR3 length: 16 amino acids. V lost 5 bases and J 3 bases, leaving 15 bases between the germline ends. CDR3: CATSAPGGTYTGELFF. The CDR3 DNA is TGTGCCACCAGTGCCCCCGGCGGTACCTACACCGGGGAGCTGTTTTTT.

This chain connects TRBV7-3 to TRBJ2-5, with TRBD1 matching over 11 bases. Looked up from germline, CDR1 is SGHTA and CDR2 is FQGTGA. The J segment lost 9 bases and the V segment lost 1 base, leaving 16 bases of the junction unmatched. The CDR3 is made up of 18 amino acids. For the CDR3, the DNA is TGTGCCAGCAGCTTAAAAGGGGCCGGGACAGGGGGAAGAGTGGCCCAGTACTTC. Protein: CASSLKGAGTGGRVAQYF.

A remark on this clonotype: A read error may produce the germline difference seen at one junction end. The chain has TRBV7-6 and TRBJ2-6; D call uncertain. Germline V lookup: CDR1 SGHVS, CDR2 FNYEAQ. The CDR3 contains 14 residues. CDR3: CASSLDTGANVLTF. The CDR3 region has the DNA TGTGCTAGCAGCTTAGACACCGGGGCCAACGTCCTGACTTTC.

V is TRBV7-8 and J is TRBJ1-6; 10 bases align to TRBD1. The CDR3 sequence is 15 residues long. Germline assignment: CDR1 SGHVS and CDR2 FQNEAQ. The ends lost 3 bases at V and 10 bases at J; junction bases unmatched: 6. CDR3 coding DNA: TGTGCCAGCAGCTTCGGGGACAGGGGCGAATCACCCCTCCACTTT. Translated: CASSFGDRGESPLHF. Full variable domain (rest looked up from reference TRBV7-8 and TRBJ1-6): GAGVSQSPRYKVAKRGQDVALRCDPISGHVSLFWYQQALGQGPEFLTYFQNEAQLDKSGLPSDRFFAERPEGSVSTLKIQRTQQEDSAVYLCASSFGDRGESPLHFGNGTRLTVT.